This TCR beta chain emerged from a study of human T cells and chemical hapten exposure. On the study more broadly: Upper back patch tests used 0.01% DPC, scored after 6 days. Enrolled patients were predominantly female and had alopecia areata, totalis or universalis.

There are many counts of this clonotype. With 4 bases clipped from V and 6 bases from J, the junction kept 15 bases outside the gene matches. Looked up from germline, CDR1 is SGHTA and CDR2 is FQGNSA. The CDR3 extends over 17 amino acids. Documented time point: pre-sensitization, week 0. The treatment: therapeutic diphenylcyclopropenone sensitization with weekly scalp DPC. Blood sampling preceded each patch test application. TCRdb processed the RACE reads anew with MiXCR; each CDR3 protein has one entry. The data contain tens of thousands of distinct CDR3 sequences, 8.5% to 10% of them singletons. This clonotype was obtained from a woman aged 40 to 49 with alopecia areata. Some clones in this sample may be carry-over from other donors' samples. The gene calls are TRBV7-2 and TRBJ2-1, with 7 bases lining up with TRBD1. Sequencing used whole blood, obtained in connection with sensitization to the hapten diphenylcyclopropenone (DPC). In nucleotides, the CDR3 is TGTGCCAGCAGCTCCTTCGCCGGGACAGCCCGGGGCAATGAGCAGTTCTTC. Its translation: CASSSFAGTARGNEQFF.